This T cell receptor (beta chain) was identified in a study of T cell responses to AZD1222 COVID-19 vaccine. Whole-study findings and limits: Targets within unmutated variant regions were reportedly found for nearly half of spike-specific TCRs. Spike-specific TCR breadth and depth grew following two AZD1222 doses. Baseline seropositivity characterized only six AZD1222 recipients.

Sequencing was performed with immunoSEQ multiplex PCR; in TCRdb, only in-frame clones are kept and a portion is missing. This sample yields about 90,000 clones, of which 88% are seen a single time; under 7% belongs to the top ten. This CDR3 is 15 amino acids long. Germline loops: CDR1 KGHSY, CDR2 FQNENV. V gave up 2 bases and J gave up 4 bases; unmatched junction bases: 6. Remarks on this clone: The antigen remains unidentified.

The receptor's source is an adult in good health. The specimen was peripheral blood, collected on day 0 of AZD1222 vaccination. The rearrangement uses TRBV16 and TRBJ1-2; 8 bases line up with TRBD1. CDR3 protein: CASSQGAGGGYGYTF. The CDR3 DNA reads as TGTGCCAGCAGCCAAGGGGCAGGGGGCGGCTATGGCTACACCTTC.